This T cell receptor beta chain was obtained from a study of OX40 agonist ivuxolimab in advanced cancers. Study in general: Three patients, one with hepatocellular carcinoma and two with cutaneous melanoma, responded partially.

Sequencing was performed with immunoSEQ multiplex PCR; in TCRdb, only in-frame clones are kept and a portion is missing. There are nearly 110,000 clones in the sample; around 90% occur only once, and about 1.2% lies in the top ten. This TCR was recovered from an adult with an advanced solid tumor such as melanoma, head and neck, liver or kidney cancer. The starting material was CD4+ or CD8+ T cells sorted from blood, obtained in a trial of the OX40 agonist ivuxolimab.

The CDR3 here is CASSESSRGGYF. The DNA for the CDR3 is TGTGCCAGCAGTGAGTCAAGTCGCGGGGGGTACTTC. V is TRBV6-1 and J is TRBJ2-7; 7 bases are shared with TRBD2. V was clipped by 3 bases and J by 12 bases; unmatched bases: 8. Germline CDR1 reads MNHNS; CDR2 reads SASEGT. The CDR3 spans 12 residues.